One and the same sample provided the 5 T cell receptor beta chains below, sequenced in a study of T-cell reconstitution after alpha-beta-depleted transplantation in children. Preparation of the TCRbeta library involved a method that used unique molecular identifiers. TCRdb ran MiXCR on the PCR reads and lists one entry per CDR3 protein. The table lists approximately 31,000 distinct CDR3 sequences, 6.4% of them singletons. Their recognized antigens are unknown. General observations from the study: Alpha-beta T cells present about two months after transplant were reported to originate from several hundred expanded graft clones.

Here the sequenced sample was peripheral blood, taken 60 days after TCRalphabeta/CD19-depleted stem cell transplant. These receptors originate from a child younger than two who had a stem cell transplant for acute myeloid leukemia, so the T cells may come from the graft donor.

The CDR3 bases are TGTGCCAGCAGCGTAAACCCTAGCTCCCAAGAGACCCAGTACTTC. Its protein product is CASSVNPSSQETQYF. The rearrangement links TRBV9 to TRBJ2-5, with D perhaps TRBD2 (5 bases). Germline V CDR1 and CDR2: SGDLS, YYNGEE. The CDR3 loop spans 15 amino acids. V was shortened by 1 base and J by 1 base, with 11 bases between the two germline ends.

In this sample, this clonotype turned up many times. The rearrangement links TRBV15 to TRBJ2-7; D gene uncertain. V dropped 5 bases and J dropped 6 bases, with 11 bases sitting between them. There are 12 residues in the CDR3. Per the germline V gene, CDR1 is LNHNV and CDR2 is YYDKDF (reference sequence). CDR3 DNA: TGTGCCACCAGCCAGAGGTGGGGCGAGCAGTACTTC. This encodes CATSQRWGEQYF.

In its sample, this clonotype was seen many times. This chain links TRBV29-1 with TRBJ2-7, with 7 bases lining up with TRBD1. The V gene's germline CDR1 is SQVTM and CDR2 ANQGSEA. This CDR3 contains 15 residues. V lost 3 bases, J lost 2 bases, and 10 bases stayed unmatched. The CDR3 sequence is CSVDSFTGTAYEQYF. The CDR3 bases are TGCAGCGTTGATAGTTTCACCGGGACAGCCTACGAGCAGTACTTC.

This clonotype appeared many times. This chain joins TRBV12-3 or TRBV12-4 and TRBJ2-5; 9 positions agree with TRBD1. The V segment lost 5 bases and the J segment 5 bases; nucleotides outside the gene matches: 12. This CDR3 contains 16 residues. This chain's CDR3 is CASSPGQGPNWETQYF. The CDR3, as DNA: TGTGCCAGCAGTCCGGGACAGGGACCCAATTGGGAGACCCAGTACTTC.

As to this clonotype: A read error may be the cause here, since a much bigger clone is one base away. The V call is TRBV7-2, the J call TRBJ2-1; 11 nucleotides align to TRBD2. V trimming: 0 bases; J trimming: 6 bases; junction bases outside the gene matches: 7. In germline, CDR1 is SGHTA, CDR2 FQGNSA. This CDR3 has 17 residues. The CDR3 bases are TGTGCCAGCAGCTTAGCATGGGCTAGCGGGAGGCGCAATGAGCAGTTCTTC. This translates into CASSLAWASGRRNEQFF.